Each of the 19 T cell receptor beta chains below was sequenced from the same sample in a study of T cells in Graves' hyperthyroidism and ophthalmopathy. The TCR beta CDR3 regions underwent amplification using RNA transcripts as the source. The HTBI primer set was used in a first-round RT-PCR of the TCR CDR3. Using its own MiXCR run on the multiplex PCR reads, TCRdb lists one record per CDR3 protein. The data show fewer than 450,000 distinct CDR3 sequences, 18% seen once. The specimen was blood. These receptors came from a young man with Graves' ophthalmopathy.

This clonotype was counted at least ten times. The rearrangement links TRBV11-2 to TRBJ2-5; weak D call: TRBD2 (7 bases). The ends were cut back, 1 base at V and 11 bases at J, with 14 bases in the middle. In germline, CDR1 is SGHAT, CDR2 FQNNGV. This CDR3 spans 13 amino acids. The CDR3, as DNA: TGTGCCAGCAGCTTAGTCTTGGCGGGGGCACAGTACTTC. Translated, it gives CASSLVLAGAQYF.

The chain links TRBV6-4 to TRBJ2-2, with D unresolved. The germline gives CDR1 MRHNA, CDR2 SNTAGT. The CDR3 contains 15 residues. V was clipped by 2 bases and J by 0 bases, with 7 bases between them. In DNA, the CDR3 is TGTGCCAGCAGTGACGGCTCCTCGAACACCGGGGAGCTGTTTTTT. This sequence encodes CASSDGSSNTGELFF.

The DNA for the CDR3 is TGCAGTGCTAGAGCACTAGCGGGGGGGCTTTATGAGCAGTTCTTC. This sequence encodes CSARALAGGLYEQFF. The gene calls are TRBV20-1 and TRBJ2-1; TRBD2 matches 13 bases. Germline-derived CDR1 and CDR2 are DFQATT and SNEGSKA (reference sequence). Trimming cost V 1 base and J 8 bases; bases outside gene matches: 5. The CDR3 spans 15 residues.

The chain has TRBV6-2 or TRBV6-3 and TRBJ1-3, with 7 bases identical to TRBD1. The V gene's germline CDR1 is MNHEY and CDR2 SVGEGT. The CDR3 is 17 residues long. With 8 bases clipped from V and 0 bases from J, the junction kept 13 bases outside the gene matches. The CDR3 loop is CASGSIPTGNSGNTIYF. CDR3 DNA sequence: TGTGCCAGCGGATCAATCCCGACAGGGAACTCTGGAAACACCATATATTTT.

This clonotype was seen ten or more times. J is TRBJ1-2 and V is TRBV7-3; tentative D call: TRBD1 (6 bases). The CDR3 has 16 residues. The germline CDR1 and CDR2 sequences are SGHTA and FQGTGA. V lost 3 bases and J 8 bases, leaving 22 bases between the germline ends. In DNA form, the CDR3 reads TGTGCCAGCAGCTTGAATGCCGGGACAAAGAGAGGAGGCTACACCTTC. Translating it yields CASSLNAGTKRGGYTF.

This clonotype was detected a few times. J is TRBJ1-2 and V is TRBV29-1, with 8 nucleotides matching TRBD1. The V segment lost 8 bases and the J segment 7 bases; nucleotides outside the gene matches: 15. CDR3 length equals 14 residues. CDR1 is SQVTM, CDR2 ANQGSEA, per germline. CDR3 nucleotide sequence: TGCAGCAAATCACCCAGGGGGCGCCGGAGTGGCTACACCTTC. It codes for CSKSPRGRRSGYTF.

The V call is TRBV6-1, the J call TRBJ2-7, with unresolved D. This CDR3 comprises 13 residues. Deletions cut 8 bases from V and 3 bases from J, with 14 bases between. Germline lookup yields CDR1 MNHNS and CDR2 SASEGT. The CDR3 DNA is TGTGCCAGCGGTCAGTTGACCGGCTACGAGCAGTACTTC. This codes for CASGQLTGYEQYF.

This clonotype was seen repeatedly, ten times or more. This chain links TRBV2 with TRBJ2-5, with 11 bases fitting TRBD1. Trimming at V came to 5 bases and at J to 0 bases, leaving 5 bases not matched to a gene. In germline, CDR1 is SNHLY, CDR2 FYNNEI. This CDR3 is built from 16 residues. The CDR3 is CASSSRTGGHQETQYF. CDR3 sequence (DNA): TGTGCCAGCAGTTCCCGGACAGGGGGCCACCAAGAGACCCAGTACTTC.

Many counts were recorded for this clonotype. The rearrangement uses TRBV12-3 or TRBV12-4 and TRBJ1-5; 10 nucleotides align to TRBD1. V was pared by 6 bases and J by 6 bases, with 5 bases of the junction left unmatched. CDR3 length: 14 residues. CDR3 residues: CASRKTGGTQPQHF. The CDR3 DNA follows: TGTGCCAGCAGGAAGACAGGGGGCACTCAGCCCCAGCATTTT.

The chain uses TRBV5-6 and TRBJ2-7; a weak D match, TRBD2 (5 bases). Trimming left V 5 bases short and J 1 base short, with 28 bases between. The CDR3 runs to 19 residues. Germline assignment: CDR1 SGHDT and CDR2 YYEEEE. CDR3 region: CASRPTRPAVGSFSYEQYF. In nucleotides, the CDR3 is TGTGCCAGCAGACCAACTAGGCCAGCGGTGGGATCATTTTCCTACGAGCAGTACTTC.

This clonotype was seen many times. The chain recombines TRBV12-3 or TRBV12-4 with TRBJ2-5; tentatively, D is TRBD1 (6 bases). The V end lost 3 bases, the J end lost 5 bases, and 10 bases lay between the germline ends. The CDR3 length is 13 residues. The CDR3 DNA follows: TGTGCCAGCAGTTTCAGGGGTATGGAGACCCAGTACTTC. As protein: CASSFRGMETQYF.

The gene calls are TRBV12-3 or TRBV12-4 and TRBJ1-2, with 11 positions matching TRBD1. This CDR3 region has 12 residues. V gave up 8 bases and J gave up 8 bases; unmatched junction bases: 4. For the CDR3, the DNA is TGTGCCAGCGGACAGGGGGCATGGGGCTACACCTTC. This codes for CASGQGAWGYTF.

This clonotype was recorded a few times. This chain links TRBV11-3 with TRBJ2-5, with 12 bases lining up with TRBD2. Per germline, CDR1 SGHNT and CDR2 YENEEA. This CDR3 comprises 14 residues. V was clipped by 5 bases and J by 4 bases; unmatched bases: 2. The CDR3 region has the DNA TGTGCCAGCAGCCCGGGACTAGCGGGAGAGACCCAGTACTTC. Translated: CASSPGLAGETQYF.

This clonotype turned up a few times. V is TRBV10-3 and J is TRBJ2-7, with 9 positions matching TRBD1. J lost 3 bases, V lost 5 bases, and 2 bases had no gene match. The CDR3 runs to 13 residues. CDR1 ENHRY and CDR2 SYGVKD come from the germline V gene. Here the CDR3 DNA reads TGTGCCATCAGTAACAGGGGGCTCTACGAGCAGTACTTC. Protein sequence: CAISNRGLYEQYF.

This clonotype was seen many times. CDR3: CASSQMGGTASPYEQYF. The CDR3 nucleotides read TGCGCCAGCAGCCAAATGGGGGGGACAGCCTCCCCTTACGAGCAGTACTTC. The chain employs TRBV4-1 and TRBJ2-7; D possibly matches TRBD1 or TRBD2 (7 bases each). There are 17 residues in the CDR3. Trimming pared 2 bases from V and 4 bases from J, leaving 21 bases between. Germline CDR1 is MGHRA and CDR2 is YSYEKL.

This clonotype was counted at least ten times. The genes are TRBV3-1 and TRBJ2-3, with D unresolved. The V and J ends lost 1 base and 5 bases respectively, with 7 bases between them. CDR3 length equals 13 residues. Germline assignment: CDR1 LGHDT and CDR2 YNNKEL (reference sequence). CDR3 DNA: TGTGCCAGCAGCCAAGGCGCCGGAGATACGCAGTATTTT. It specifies CASSQGAGDTQYF.

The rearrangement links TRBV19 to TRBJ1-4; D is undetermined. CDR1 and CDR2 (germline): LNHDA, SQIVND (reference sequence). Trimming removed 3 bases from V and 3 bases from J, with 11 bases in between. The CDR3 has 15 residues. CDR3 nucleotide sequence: TGTGCCAGTAGTATGGATGGACGGTCTAATGAAAAACTGTTTTTT. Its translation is CASSMDGRSNEKLFF.

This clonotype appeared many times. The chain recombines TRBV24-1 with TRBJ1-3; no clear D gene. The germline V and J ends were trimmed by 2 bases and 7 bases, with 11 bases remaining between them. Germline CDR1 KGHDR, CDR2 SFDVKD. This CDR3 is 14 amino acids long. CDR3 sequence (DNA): TGTGCCACCAGTGATTCCCGCACGGGGAACACCATATATTTT. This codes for CATSDSRTGNTIYF.

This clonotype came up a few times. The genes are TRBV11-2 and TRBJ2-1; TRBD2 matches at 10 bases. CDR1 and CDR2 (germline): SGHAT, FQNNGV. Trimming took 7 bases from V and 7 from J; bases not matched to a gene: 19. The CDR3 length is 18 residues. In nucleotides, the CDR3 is TGTGCCAGCACCACTAGCGGGGAACGGGACACCCCGGAGAATGAGCAGTTCTTC. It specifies CASTTSGERDTPENEQFF.